The 14 T cell receptor beta chains presented below share a single source sample, sequenced in a study of blood T cell repertoires in COVID-19. The assay was immunoSEQ multiplex PCR, and TCRdb's table has in-frame clones only and misses some. The sample lists 150,000 to 160,000 clones, just under 85% occurring once. Input material: peripheral blood. The receptor set was obtained from a woman aged 55-69 years with acute or convalescent COVID-19.

This chain joins TRBV7-3 and TRBJ2-3; 10 bases are shared with TRBD2. Looked up from germline, CDR1 is SGHTA and CDR2 is FQGTGA. V gave up 4 bases and J gave up 4 bases; unmatched junction bases: 5. The CDR3 is made up of 15 amino acids. CDR3 DNA sequence: TGTGCCAGCAGCTCTGGGACTAGCGCCGCAGATACGCAGTATTTT. Its translation: CASSSGTSAADTQYF.

This chain joins TRBV6-5 and TRBJ1-5; D is possibly TRBD1 (6 bases). Germline assignment: CDR1 MNHEY and CDR2 SVGAGI. The CDR3 spans 14 residues. Between the trimmed V and J ends, which lost 8 bases and 0 bases, there was a span of 11 bases. CDR3 sequence reads: CASGQLYSNQPQHF. The CDR3 bases are TGTGCCAGCGGACAGCTTTATAGCAATCAGCCCCAGCATTTT.

This chain links TRBV19 with TRBJ1-2, with D unresolved. The CDR3 runs 13 residues. The V end was cut by 7 bases, the J end by 4 bases, with 13 bases between. Germline loops: CDR1 LNHDA, CDR2 SQIVND (reference sequence). The CDR3 coding sequence is TGTGCCAGTAATCCCGACACTGCCTATGGCTACACCTTC. It codes for CASNPDTAYGYTF. The whole variable domain, filled in from reference TRBV19 and TRBJ1-2, reads DGGITQSPKYLFRKEGQNVTLSCEQNLNHDAMYWYRQDPGQGLRLIYYSQIVNDFQKGDIAEGYSVSREKKESFPLTVTSAQKNPTAFYLCASNPDTAYGYTFGSGTRLTVV.

This rearrangement joins TRBV6-6 to TRBJ1-2, with D tentatively TRBD1 (6 bases). The CDR3 extends over 12 amino acids. Trimming took 4 bases from V and 4 from J, leaving 7 bases between them. The V gene's germline CDR1 is MNHNY and CDR2 SVGAGI (reference sequence). CDR3 protein: CASSLQGYGYTF. CDR3 coding DNA: TGTGCCAGCAGTTTACAGGGCTATGGCTACACCTTC.

CDR3 protein: CASSFRQGRFASTGELFF. The CDR3 bases are TGCGCCAGCAGCTTTCGACAGGGGCGGTTTGCGAGCACCGGGGAGCTGTTTTTT. The rearrangement uses TRBV5-1 and TRBJ2-2, with 8 bases identical to TRBD1. The CDR3 is made up of 18 amino acids. Germline-derived CDR1 and CDR2 are SGHRS and YFSETQ. Losses at the gene ends were 2 bases for V and 4 bases for J; bases not matched to a gene: 13.

The CDR3 DNA follows: TGTGCCAGCAGTGAGGGACTAGGTGCAGATACGCAGTATTTT. Translating it yields CASSEGLGADTQYF. The V and J genes are TRBV6-4 and TRBJ2-3; 8 bases match TRBD2. The CDR3 is 14 residues long. The V gene's germline CDR1 is MRHNA and CDR2 SNTAGT. The ends lost 3 bases at V and 4 bases at J; junction bases unmatched: 3.

J is TRBJ1-1 and V is TRBV6-6, with TRBD1 identical over 7 bases. V gave up 6 bases and J gave up 3 bases; unmatched junction bases: 13. There are 16 residues in the CDR3. Per germline, CDR1 MNHNY and CDR2 SVGAGI (reference sequence). Written as DNA, the CDR3 is TGTGCCAGCAGGAAAGGGACAGCAGGGAGGTACACTGAAGCTTTCTTT. Translated, it gives CASRKGTAGRYTEAFF.

The V call is TRBV6-5, the J call TRBJ1-1, with D unclear. The CDR3 contains 12 residues. CDR1 MNHEY and CDR2 SVGAGI come from the germline V gene. V was clipped by 2 bases and J by 6 bases, with 7 bases between them. The CDR3 loop reads CASSYRGPEAFF. DNA of the CDR3: TGTGCCAGCAGTTACCGGGGTCCTGAAGCTTTCTTT.

Only one count was recorded for this clone. CDR3 in amino acids: CASSAGRALTGNTIYF. The CDR3 coding sequence is TGTGCCAGCAGCGCGGGCAGGGCGTTGACTGGAAACACCATATATTTT. The rearrangement uses TRBV9 and TRBJ1-3; possibly TRBD1 for D (5 bases). Germline V lookup: CDR1 SGDLS, CDR2 YYNGEE. This CDR3 is built from 16 residues. V lost 3 bases and J lost 2, with 15 bases in between.

The gene calls are TRBV5-1 and TRBJ1-2; 10 nucleotides match TRBD1. There are 16 residues in the CDR3. J was trimmed by 7 bases and V by 3 bases; bases with no gene match: 12. Germline values: CDR1 SGHRS, CDR2 YFSETQ. The CDR3 DNA sequence: TGCGCCAGCAGCTCTTGGTGGGACAGGGGATCGACTGGCTACACCTTC. Its translation: CASSSWWDRGSTGYTF.

The chain combines TRBV18 with TRBJ2-7, with D possibly being TRBD2 (5 bases). V was pared by 1 base and J by 1 base, with 8 bases between. This CDR3 contains 14 residues. Germline CDR1 is KGHSH and CDR2 is LQKENI. The CDR3 loop is CASSPRSGSYEQYV. CDR3 nucleotides: TGTGCCAGCTCACCACGATCGGGATCCTACGAGCAGTACGTC.

The gene calls are TRBV7-9 and TRBJ1-5, with TRBD1 as a possible D gene (6 bases). V gave up 4 bases and J gave up 6 bases, with 10 bases separating them. The CDR3 contains 13 residues. The germline V gene encodes CDR1 SEHNR and CDR2 FQNEAQ (reference sequence). The CDR3 here is CASSSEQGQPQHF. CDR3 coding DNA: TGTGCCAGCAGCTCCGAACAGGGTCAGCCCCAGCATTTT.

This clone was picked up one time. The chain carries TRBV19 and TRBJ1-2; possibly TRBD1 for D (5 bases). The CDR3 runs 15 residues. Germline assignment: CDR1 LNHDA and CDR2 SQIVND (reference sequence). Trimming left V 3 bases short and J 4 bases short, with 15 bases between. The CDR3 DNA reads as TGTGCCAGTAGTATGCTGGAGAGAAGGGGCTATGGCTACACCTTC. It is translated as CASSMLERRGYGYTF.

The chain employs TRBV6-5 and TRBJ2-2; D gene ambiguous. V lost 0 bases, J lost 1 base, and 3 bases lay in between. Germline V gives CDR1 MNHEY, CDR2 SVGAGI. This CDR3 is 14 amino acids long. Here the CDR3 reads CASSYSGNTGELFF. In DNA, the CDR3 is TGTGCCAGCAGTTACTCCGGGAACACCGGGGAGCTGTTTTTT.